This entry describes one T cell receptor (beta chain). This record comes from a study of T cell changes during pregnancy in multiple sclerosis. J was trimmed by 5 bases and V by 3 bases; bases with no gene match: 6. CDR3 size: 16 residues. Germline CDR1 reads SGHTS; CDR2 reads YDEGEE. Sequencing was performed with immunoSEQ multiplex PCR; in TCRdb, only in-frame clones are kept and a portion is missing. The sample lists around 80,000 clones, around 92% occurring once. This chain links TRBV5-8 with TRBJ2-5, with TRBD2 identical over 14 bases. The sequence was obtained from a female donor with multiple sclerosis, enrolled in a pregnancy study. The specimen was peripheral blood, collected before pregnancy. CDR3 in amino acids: CASSWGLAGEGETQYF. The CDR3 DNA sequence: TGTGCCAGCAGCTGGGGACTAGCGGGAGAAGGGGAGACCCAGTACTTC.